This T cell receptor beta chain was retrieved from a study of blood T cell repertoires in COVID-19. The CDR3 length is 14 residues. In germline, CDR1 is SGHKS, CDR2 YYEKEE (reference sequence). Trimming stripped 4 bases from V and 7 bases from J, with 17 bases between. Profiled with immunoSEQ multiplex PCR; TCRdb holds only in-frame clones, not every one. The table includes 220,000 or so clones, approximately 80% detected once. Material for sequencing was peripheral blood. This TCR came from a man aged 25-40 years with active or convalescent COVID-19. The rearrangement links TRBV5-5 to TRBJ1-2; D is ambiguous. The CDR3 is CASSTPGRVPGYTF. The CDR3 coding sequence is TGTGCCAGCAGCACCCCGGGGAGGGTCCCTGGCTACACCTTC. The variable domain in full, with the rest retrieved from reference TRBV5-5 and TRBJ1-2, is DAGVTQSPTHLIKTRGQQVTLRCSPISGHKSVSWYQQVLGQGPQFIFQYYEKEERGRGNFPDRFSARQFPNYSSELNVNALLLGDSALYLCASSTPGRVPGYTFGSGTRLTVV.